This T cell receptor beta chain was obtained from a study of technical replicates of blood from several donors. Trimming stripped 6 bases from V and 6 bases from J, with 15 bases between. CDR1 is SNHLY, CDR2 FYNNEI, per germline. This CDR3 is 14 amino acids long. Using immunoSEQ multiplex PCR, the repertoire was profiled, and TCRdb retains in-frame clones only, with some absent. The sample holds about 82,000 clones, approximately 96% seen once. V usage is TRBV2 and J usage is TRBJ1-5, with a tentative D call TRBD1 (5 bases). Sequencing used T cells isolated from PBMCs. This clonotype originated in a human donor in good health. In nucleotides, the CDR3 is TGTGCCAGCAGCATTCCGCAGGGAACTCAGCCCCAGCATTTT. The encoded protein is CASSIPQGTQPQHF.